This T cell receptor beta chain was sequenced in a study of blood T cell repertoires in COVID-19 (dated by TCRdb to 2018 to 2021). Regarding the complete study: The collaborator samples originated in the United States, Italy and Spain and spanned the acute and convalescent phases of COVID-19. The material from the prospective study consisted of cDNA or gDNA derived from T cells, B-cell-depleted T cells, or PBMCs. The dataset comprised deeply sampled blood TCRbeta repertoires from subjects exposed to, actively infected with, or recovered from COVID-19. The repertoires were released in a freely available public database meant as a resource for research on the immune response to SARS-CoV-2. The samples were drawn from the first 160 participants of the ongoing ImmuneRACE study and from 1,200 or so subjects provided by 6 global collaborators. A de-identified subject ID, COVID-19 status, age in years and sex were almost always included in the sample metadata. HLA class I and class II types, where available, came from metadata supplied by the sample provider rather than from assay-based typing. The paper's findings and limits, for the study overall: How much clinical and demographic metadata was included differed by source and by participant, and the metadata was provided uncurated.

TCRbeta CDR3 regions were amplified from genomic DNA using the immunoSEQ Assay, a bias-controlled multiplex PCR. Processing in the source paper ran as follows. Nucleated cell counts per sample were estimated from amplification of reference gene primers within the assay. To quantify the absolute abundance of each unique TCRbeta CDR3 rearrangement, sequence reads were collapsed and filtered. For each sample, productive Simpson clonality was calculated as the square root of Simpson's diversity index over productive rearrangements. The table comes from immuneACCESS by way of TCRdb, which keeps in-frame sequences with V and J called. Part of the clones is missing from these tables; in studies checked, under half for an unresolved V gene and the rest for unknown reasons. The V and J calls and clone size were taken over from that table, and D and trimming were inferred from the DNA. The sample table lists about 100,000 clones, about 88% of them with a count of one. Of the sample, 6.5% to 8% is held by the ten largest clones.

Each collaborating institution followed its own protocols to collect whole blood in K2EDTA tubes. For TCRbeta analysis, collaborators shipped samples in one of three forms: frozen whole blood, isolated PBMCs, or DNA extracted from either of those sample types. This clone was detected only a few times. Its antigen specificity is not known. Base quality data are lacking; no much larger clone is found one base away. The junction shows trimming of 2 bases on V and 0 bases on J, plus 11 bases between the germline ends. Reading from cysteine to phenylalanine, the CDR3 counts 16 amino acids. Only the CDR3 portion is preserved as DNA: 48 bases, with reading frame beginning at the first base. CDR1 and CDR2 are read off the germline V gene as MNHEY and SVGAGI.

The TCR originated in a man aged 30 to 39 in a cohort sampled during active COVID-19. Sequencing input: peripheral blood. The chain employs TRBV6-5 and TRBJ1-3; TRBD1 could be the D gene, as 6 bases match. In nucleotides, the sequence is TGTGCCAGCAGTTACACAGGGCCTAGCTCTGGAAACACCATATATTTT. This translates into CASSYTGPSSGNTIYF.